These T cell receptor beta chains were read from a single sample in a study of cytomegalovirus exposure and HLA in healthy donors. The table came from immunoSEQ multiplex PCR; TCRdb's copy has only in-frame clones and leaves some out. The sample lists approximately 120,000 clones; roughly 76% were seen once. The sequencing sample was made of PBMCs. These receptors were obtained from a woman aged 40 to 50 in good health and CMV-seropositive. CDR3s include the opening cysteine and the closing phenylalanine or tryptophan. The D gene is left open where the match is weak. For some rows the clone size is stated as once, few or many, or as a class when expanded; others skip it.

TRBV4-1	TRBD1	.	TRBJ1-5	TGCGCCAGCAGCTTCCACAGGGGCACCAATCAGCCCCAGCATTTT	CASSFHRGTNQPQHF
TRBV25-1	TRBD1	few	TRBJ2-1	TGTGCCAGCAGCTATGACAGGGTTCGGGAGCAGTTCTTC	CASSYDRVREQFF
TRBV27	.	.	TRBJ1-1	TGTGCCAGCAGCTTGACAGGGAACACTGAAGCTTTCTTT	CASSLTGNTEAFF
TRBV5-1	TRBD2	few	TRBJ2-3	TGCGCCAGCAGCGATCCCTCGGGGGGGTTCGCTAGCACAGATACGCAGTATTTT	CASSDPSGGFASTDTQYF
TRBV6-1	.	.	TRBJ2-7	TGTGCCTCTGAAGGAGGGGGCGCCTACGAGCAGTACTTC	CASEGGGAYEQYF
TRBV2	.	.	TRBJ1-6	TGTGCCAGCAGTGAGAAGCGGGCTAATTCACCCCTCCACTTT	CASSEKRANSPLHF
TRBV7-2	TRBD1	.	TRBJ1-6	TGTGCCAGCAGCTTAGTGGGGACAGCCAGGAGCTCCTATAATTCACCCCTCCACTTT	CASSLVGTARSSYNSPLHF
TRBV4-1	TRBD1	.	TRBJ2-6	TGCGCCAGCAGCCAGGACAGGGGTGCATCGGGTTCTGGGGCCAACGTCCTGACTTTC	CASSQDRGASGSGANVLTF
TRBV7-3	.	.	TRBJ2-5	TGTGCCAGCAGCCTAGATTGGGGAGGTACCCAGTACTTC	CASSLDWGGTQYF
TRBV5-1	TRBD1	.	TRBJ2-7	TGCGCCAGCAGCTTGGGGGGACAGGCTTTCTACGAGCAGTACTTC	CASSLGGQAFYEQYF
TRBV7-8	TRBD1	.	TRBJ1-1	TGTGCCAGCAGCCCCTCCTGGGGCAGGGGGCCCATGAACACTGAAGCTTTCTTT	CASSPSWGRGPMNTEAFF
TRBV7-3	TRBD1	.	TRBJ1-1	TGTGCCAGCAGCCCAGACCCCCCACAGGGGACGATTTTGATCACTGAAGCTTTCTTT	CASSPDPPQGTILITEAFF
TRBV2	.	.	TRBJ1-4	TGTGCCAGCAAATGGCATGAAAAACTGTTTTTT	CASKWHEKLFF
TRBV18	TRBD1	.	TRBJ1-5	TGTGCCAGCTCACCACCCGGGACAGACAATCAGCCCCAGCATTTT	CASSPPGTDNQPQHF
TRBV7-9	.	.	TRBJ1-5	TGTGCCAGCAGCTTGAGCGGTTATCAGCCCCAGCATTTT	CASSLSGYQPQHF
TRBV19	.	.	TRBJ2-5	TGTGCCGTACAGGGCGCAGAGACCCAGTACTTC	CAVQGAETQYF
TRBV7-9	TRBD1	once	TRBJ1-3	TGTGCCAGCAGCTTGGGACAGGTGGGAAACACCATATATTTT	CASSLGQVGNTIYF
TRBV2	TRBD2	.	TRBJ2-1	TGTGCCAGCAGTGAAAGGCGGGGGGGCTTTGATGAGCAGTTCTTC	CASSERRGGFDEQFF
TRBV25-1	.	.	TRBJ2-6	TGTGCCAGCACCCGCGGCGGGGCCAACGTCCTGACTTTC	CASTRGGANVLTF
TRBV19	.	.	TRBJ2-7	TGTGCCAGTAGTGCCCGAGGCAGGACTCCCCGACCCACCTACGAGCAGTACTTC	CASSARGRTPRPTYEQYF
TRBV2	.	.	TRBJ2-2	TGTGCCAGCAGACCCTTTGATGGTTACGGCGGGGAGCTGTTTTTT	CASRPFDGYGGELFF
TRBV7-3	.	.	TRBJ1-3	TGTGCCAGCAGCTTGTCCGGTCAAGCTGGAAACACCATATATTTT	CASSLSGQAGNTIYF
TRBV5-1	.	.	TRBJ2-6	TGCGCCAGCAGCGGGGCACTCTTCTCTGGGGCCAACGTCCTGACTTTC	CASSGALFSGANVLTF
TRBV7-9	.	few	TRBJ1-6	TGTGCCAGCAGCTTAGGTCCGAATTCACCCCTCCACTTT	CASSLGPNSPLHF
TRBV7-2	.	.	TRBJ1-2	TGTGCCAGCAGCTTGTCCCAGGCAAGATATGGCTACACCTTC	CASSLSQARYGYTF
TRBV5-1	.	.	TRBJ2-7	TGCGCCAGCAGCGTCGCGGGGGCTTCCCTAAGGGGGAGTGACTCCTACGAGCAGTACTTC	CASSVAGASLRGSDSYEQYF
TRBV28	TRBD1	.	TRBJ1-1	TGTGCCAGCAGTCTTTCAGGGGGCGCCGGCACTGAAGCTTTCTTT	CASSLSGGAGTEAFF
TRBV5-6	.	once	TRBJ2-7	.	CASSPRPVAGGILYF
TRBV4-1	.	.	TRBJ2-4	TGCGCCAGCAGCCAAGAGCGGCACATTCAGTACTTC	CASSQERHIQYF
TRBV19	TRBD1	.	TRBJ1-2	TGTGCCAGTAGCCAAGGGGGCAACTATGGCTACACCTTC	CASSQGGNYGYTF
TRBV30	.	.	TRBJ1-2	TGTGGCCTACCGGATCCGCGGATATATGGCTACACCTTC	CGLPDPRIYGYTF
TRBV6-5	.	.	TRBJ1-6	TGTGCCAGCAGTTATAGTCGCGGGACCGCAAATTCACCCCTCCACTTT	CASSYSRGTANSPLHF
TRBV2	TRBD1	.	TRBJ2-7	TGTGCCAGCAGGACGGACAGGGCCGAGCAGTACTTC	CASRTDRAEQYF
TRBV28	TRBD2	.	TRBJ2-5	TGTGCCAGCAGCGAACAGCGGGGATTCCAAGAGACCCAGTACTTC	CASSEQRGFQETQYF